This passage covers 16 T cell receptor beta chains from one sample sequenced in a study of human versus mouse CDR3 diversity and MHC coevolution (dated by TCRdb to the late 2010s). Libraries were built with the immunoSEQ multiplex PCR assay. As stored in TCRdb, this immuneACCESS dataset retains in-frame rearrangements with V and J assigned. A fraction of the clones does not appear; measured against another copy, unresolved V genes explain less than half of the discrepancy, and the remainder lacks a known reason. The sample table shows roughly 81,000 clones, and over 85% are seen once. Over 1.3% of the sample rests with the top ten. Material: naive CD4+ T cells from blood. The label giving this sample's cell subset or site can be read as: CD45RO-negative CD62L-positive naive CD4 T cells. The receptor set was obtained from a person between 25 and 75 years old in good health.

CDR3 DNA sequence: TGTGCCAGCAGCGGGGGACAGGGGCAATACAATGAGCAGTTCTTC. Translated: CASSGGQGQYNEQFF. This chain links TRBV9 with TRBJ2-1, with 10 bases aligning to TRBD1. Germline assignment: CDR1 SGDLS and CDR2 YYNGEE. Trimming removed 3 bases from V and 4 bases from J; junction bases left unmatched: 4. The CDR3 runs 15 residues.

This chain uses TRBV20-1 with TRBJ2-3; the D is unclear. The germline gives CDR1 DFQATT, CDR2 SNEGSKA (reference sequence). The V end lost 5 bases, the J end lost 5 bases, and 8 bases lay between the germline ends. The CDR3 spans 11 residues. In DNA form, the CDR3 reads TGCAGTGCTGGCCCGGGAGATACGCAGTATTTT. It specifies CSAGPGDTQYF.

The chain joins TRBV2 to TRBJ1-1; 8 nucleotides agree with TRBD1. The CDR3 extends over 15 amino acids. Unmatched junction bases numbered 5, after V lost 4 bases and J lost 1 base. Germline-derived CDR1 and CDR2 are SNHLY and FYNNEI. In DNA form, the CDR3 reads TGTGCCAGCAGTGCACAAGGACAGGGGAACACTGAAGCTTTCTTT. Its protein product is CASSAQGQGNTEAFF.

The V gene is TRBV7-2, the J gene TRBJ1-2; no clear D. V lost 0 bases to trimming and J lost 6 bases, with 8 bases between them. This CDR3 region has 13 residues. Looked up from germline, CDR1 is SGHTA and CDR2 is FQGNSA. In nucleotides, the CDR3 is TGTGCCAGCAGCTTAGCGGCCAATGATGGCTACACCTTC. Amino acid sequence: CASSLAANDGYTF.

The gene calls are TRBV6-6 and TRBJ1-3; D call uncertain. Trimming took off 2 bases at V and 0 bases at J, with 11 bases between the two ends. The CDR3 extends over 16 amino acids. Germline CDR1 is MNHNY and CDR2 is SVGAGI (reference sequence). The CDR3 nucleotides read TGTGCCAGCAGTTACAGTGTGGCCAGCTCTGGAAACACCATATATTTT. Translating it yields CASSYSVASSGNTIYF.

V is TRBV7-6 and J is TRBJ2-7; 9 nucleotides match TRBD2. CDR3 length equals 18 residues. Germline V gene data show CDR1 as SGHVS and CDR2 as FNYEAQ. The ends lost 1 base at V and 0 bases at J; junction bases unmatched: 10. CDR3 nucleotide sequence: TGTGCCAGCAGCTTAGAGGGGCTAGCGGGGATTAGCTCCTACGAGCAGTACTTC. Translated, it gives CASSLEGLAGISSYEQYF.

The chain is built from TRBV29-1 and TRBJ2-5, with D unclear. Germline values: CDR1 SQVTM, CDR2 ANQGSEA. Trimming shortened V by 6 bases and J by 0 bases, and 8 bases separated the two germline ends. CDR3 length equals 12 residues. Here the CDR3 reads CSVVSNQETQYF. In DNA form, the CDR3 reads TGCAGCGTAGTTAGCAACCAAGAGACCCAGTACTTC.

This chain joins TRBV4-3 and TRBJ1-1; 7 bases are a match to TRBD1. V lost 4 bases and J lost 0; bases outside the gene matches: 5. Germline V gene sequence: CDR1 LGHNA, CDR2 YSLEER. CDR3 size: 15 residues. The CDR3 sequence: CASSRAGGMNTEAFF. For the CDR3, the DNA is TGCGCCAGCAGCCGGGCAGGGGGGATGAACACTGAAGCTTTCTTT.

This clone was recorded once. The rearrangement joins TRBV11-2 to TRBJ2-7; 7 bases align to TRBD1. CDR1 is SGHAT and CDR2 is FQNNGV in the germline V gene. The CDR3 extends over 15 amino acids. V shed 4 bases and J 5 bases; nucleotides not matched to a gene: 11. The CDR3, as DNA: TGTGCCAGCAGCTCAGTGGGGCAGGGGGTCCACGAGCAGTACTTC. Translated: CASSSVGQGVHEQYF.

The rearrangement links TRBV7-2 to TRBJ2-2, with D perhaps TRBD1 (5 bases). Germline V gives CDR1 SGHTA, CDR2 FQGNSA. Trimming left V 2 bases short and J 4 bases short, with 11 bases between. CDR3 length: 15 amino acids. CDR3 DNA sequence: TGTGCCAGCAGCTTAAGGGGTTACGGCACCGGGGAGCTGTTTTTT. Encoded protein: CASSLRGYGTGELFF.

Only a few counts were recorded for this clone. V gene TRBV28 combines with J gene TRBJ1-2; TRBD1 matches 8 bases. Germline V gene data show CDR1 as MDHEN and CDR2 as SYDVKM. Trimming removed 4 bases from V and 14 bases from J; junction bases left unmatched: 6. The CDR3 sequence is 11 residues long. The CDR3, as DNA: TGTGCCAGCAGTTCATCCAGGGACAGGACCTTC. This encodes CASSSSRDRTF.

This chain uses TRBV5-1 with TRBJ2-7, with D tentatively TRBD1 (6 bases). The germline V and J ends were trimmed by 4 bases and 2 bases, with 16 bases remaining between them. CDR3 length: 15 amino acids. Per germline, CDR1 SGHRS and CDR2 YFSETQ. This chain's CDR3 is CASSPGTSYTYEQYF. CDR3 nucleotides: TGCGCCAGCAGCCCCGGGACATCCTACACCTACGAGCAGTACTTC.

This rearrangement joins TRBV15 to TRBJ2-2; 10 bases match TRBD1. There are 16 residues in the CDR3. Losses at the gene ends were 3 bases for V and 5 bases for J; bases not matched to a gene: 6. Germline V lookup: CDR1 LNHNV, CDR2 YYDKDF (reference sequence). The CDR3 DNA sequence: TGTGCCACCAGCAGGCAGACAGGGGGCGGTACCGGGGAGCTGTTTTTT. Its protein product is CATSRQTGGGTGELFF.

The rearrangement links TRBV6-1 to TRBJ2-7, with D possibly matching TRBD1 (6 bases). V lost 10 bases to trimming and J lost 0 bases, with 13 bases between them. Germline V lookup: CDR1 MNHNS, CDR2 SASEGT. The CDR3 runs to 13 residues. The CDR3 sequence is CATGQPSSYEQYF. In DNA form, the CDR3 reads TGTGCCACCGGACAGCCGAGCTCCTACGAGCAGTACTTC.

V gene TRBV19 combines with J gene TRBJ1-1; D might be TRBD1 (5 bases). The CDR3 contains 15 residues. Trimming removed 6 bases from V and 0 bases from J, with 14 bases in between. Germline V gene lookup returns CDR1 LNHDA and CDR2 SQIVND (reference sequence). CDR3 sequence reads: CASSPRAGLNTEAFF. The DNA of the CDR3 is TGTGCCAGTAGCCCCCGGGCAGGGTTGAACACTGAAGCTTTCTTT.

As to this clone: At the DNA level, this CDR3 is encoded by other sequences in the same sample as well. The CDR3 nucleotides read TGTGCCAGCTCATCAGGCCAGAACACTGAAGCTTTCTTT. It encodes CASSSGQNTEAFF. The chain employs TRBV18 and TRBJ1-1, with unresolved D. Deletions cut 5 bases from V and 1 base from J, with 8 bases between. The CDR3 consists of 13 residues. CDR1 and CDR2 (germline): KGHSH, LQKENI. Looking up the rest from reference TRBV18 and TRBJ1-1 gives the full variable domain: NAGVMQNPRHLVRRRGQEARLRCSPMKGHSHVYWYRQLPEEGLKFMVYLQKENIIDESGMPKERFSAEFPKEGPSILRIQQVVRGDSAAYFCASSSGQNTEAFFGQGTRLTVV.